This TCR beta chain came from a study of shared clonotypes between healthy human individuals. Across the study: Each donor had three CD4 naive, three CD4 memory, two CD8 naive and one CD8 memory plate. Study-level points and caveats: Generation of non-shared clonotypes was less probable than generation of clonotypes shared by all four donors. The donor pool, a small one, limited the genetic and exposure-history diversity represented. Investigators expected sequencing depth to affect clonotype sharing among donors.

This clone is a singleton in its sample. The antigen is not known. Germline CDR1 SGHDT, CDR2 YYEEEE. The CDR3 loop spans 13 amino acids. The germline V and J ends were trimmed by 0 bases and 8 bases, with 9 bases remaining between them. Some clones are missing from TCRdb's copy, which holds only in-frame ones; the method was immunoSEQ multiplex PCR. The table has some 1,400,000 clones, around 97% seen once. This clonotype originated in a man aged 25-40 years in good health. The chain carries TRBV5-6 and TRBJ2-4, with D tentatively TRBD1 (6 bases). The sequenced sample consisted of naive CD4+ T cells sorted from blood. Subset described: CD45RA+ positively selected. DNA for the CDR3: TGTGCCAGCAGCTTGGGGGGGCCTGACATTCAGTACTTC. Translating gives CASSLGGPDIQYF.